What follows is one T cell receptor beta chain and its context. Its specificity is unknown. The sample originates from a study of shared clonotypes between healthy human individuals. The study, taken as a whole, reports: An anticipated effect of sequencing depth on clonotype sharing among donors was recognized.

V was clipped by 4 bases and J by 0 bases; unmatched bases: 5. Per germline, CDR1 MGHRA and CDR2 YSYEKL. The CDR3 runs to 16 residues. The donors were adults (healthy and HIV-negative) with no recent acute infections or vaccinations. A CD45RA-negative memory subset and a CD45RA+ naive subset were separated from the CD4+ cells. TCRdb keeps only in-frame clones here, not all; method: immunoSEQ multiplex PCR. This table has about a million clones, roughly 80% appearing once. Sequencing was performed on memory CD4+ T cells sorted from blood. The subset is: CD45RA-negative fraction. This sequence joins TRBV4-1 and TRBJ2-1, with 8 bases matching TRBD2. The sequence was obtained from a man between 18 and 35 years old in good health. CDR3 loop: CASSPRLATSYNEQFF. CDR3 in DNA: TGCGCCAGCAGCCCCCGACTAGCGACCTCCTACAATGAGCAGTTCTTC.